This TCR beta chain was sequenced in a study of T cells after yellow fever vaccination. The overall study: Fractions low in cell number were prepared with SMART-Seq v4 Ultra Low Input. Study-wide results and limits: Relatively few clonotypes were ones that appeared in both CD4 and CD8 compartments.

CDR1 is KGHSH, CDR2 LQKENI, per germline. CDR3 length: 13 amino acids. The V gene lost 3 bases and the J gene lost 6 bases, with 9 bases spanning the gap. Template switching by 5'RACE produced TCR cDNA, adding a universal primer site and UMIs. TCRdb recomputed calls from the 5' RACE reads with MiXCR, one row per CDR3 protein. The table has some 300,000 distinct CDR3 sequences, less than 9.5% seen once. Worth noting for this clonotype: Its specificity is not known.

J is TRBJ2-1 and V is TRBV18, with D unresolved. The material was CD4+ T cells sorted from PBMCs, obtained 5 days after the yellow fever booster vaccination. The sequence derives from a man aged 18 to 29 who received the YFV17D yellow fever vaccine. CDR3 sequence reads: CASSPPITNEQFF. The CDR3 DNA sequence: TGTGCCAGCTCACCTCCAATAACCAATGAGCAGTTCTTC.